This section outlines one TCR beta chain sequence together with its context. Antigen: not known. This entry belongs to a study of graft-versus-host responses after intestinal transplantation. About the study: Anti-thymocyte globulin served as induction for all recipients, who then took tacrolimus and steroids for approximately 3 years.

Libraries were prepared by immunoSEQ multiplex PCR; TCRdb keeps only in-frame clonotypes and omits some of them. The table lists under 50,000 clones, approximately 89% of them singletons. The germline V gene has CDR1 MNHNS and CDR2 SASEGT. The CDR3 has 13 residues. The junction had 6 bases not matched to a gene; V was cut back by 10 bases and J by 3 bases. Study results and caveats: Early after transplant, HvG clones declined as circulating GvH clones peaked. High graft-versus-host to host-versus-graft T cell clonal ratios marked allografts of patients with graft-donor macrochimerism.

The chain couples TRBV6-1 to TRBJ2-7, with 10 bases lining up with TRBD1. The sample here was PBMCs, taken about nine months after transplant. This receptor was taken from a human patient who received an intestinal transplant, so some T cells may come from the graft donor. CDR3 coding DNA: TGTGCCACCCCCGGGACAGGGGTCTACGAGCAGTACTTC. Translated: CATPGTGVYEQYF.